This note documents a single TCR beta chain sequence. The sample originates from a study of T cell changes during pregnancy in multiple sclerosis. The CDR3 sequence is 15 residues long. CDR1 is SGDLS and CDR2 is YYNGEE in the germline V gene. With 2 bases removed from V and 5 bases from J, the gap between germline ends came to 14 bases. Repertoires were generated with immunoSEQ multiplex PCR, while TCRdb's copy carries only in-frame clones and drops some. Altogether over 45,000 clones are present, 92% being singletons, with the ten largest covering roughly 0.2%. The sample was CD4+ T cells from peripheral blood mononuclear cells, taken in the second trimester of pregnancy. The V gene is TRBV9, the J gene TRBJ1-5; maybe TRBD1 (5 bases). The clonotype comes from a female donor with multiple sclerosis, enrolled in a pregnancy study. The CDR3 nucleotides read TGTGCCAGCAGCGTCGGAGGGGAGATGGATCAGCCCCAGCATTTT. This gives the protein CASSVGGEMDQPQHF.